This TCR beta chain appears in the sequencing data of a study of shared clonotypes between healthy human individuals. The ends lost 3 bases at V and 6 bases at J; junction bases unmatched: 5. Germline assignment: CDR1 SGDLS and CDR2 YYNGEE. This CDR3 is 16 amino acids long. The assay was immunoSEQ multiplex PCR, and TCRdb's table has in-frame clones only and misses some. The sample consists of about 2.4 million clones, just over 90% of them appearing once. What was sequenced was naive CD4+ T cells sorted from blood. Subset here: CD45RA+ positively selected. This rearrangement joins TRBV9 to TRBJ2-2; 13 positions agree with TRBD2. This receptor was obtained from a man in his late teens or twenties in good health. CDR3 amino acids: CASSGGLAGVAGELFF. CDR3 coding DNA: TGTGCCAGCAGCGGTGGACTAGCGGGGGTGGCCGGGGAGCTGTTTTTT.